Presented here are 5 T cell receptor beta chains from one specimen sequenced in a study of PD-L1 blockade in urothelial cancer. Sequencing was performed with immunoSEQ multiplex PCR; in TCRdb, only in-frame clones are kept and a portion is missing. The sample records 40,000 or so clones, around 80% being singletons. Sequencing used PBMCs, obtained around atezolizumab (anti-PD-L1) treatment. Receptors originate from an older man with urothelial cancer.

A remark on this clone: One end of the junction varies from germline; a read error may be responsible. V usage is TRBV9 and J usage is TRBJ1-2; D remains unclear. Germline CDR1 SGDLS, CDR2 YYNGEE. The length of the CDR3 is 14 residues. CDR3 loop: CASKKAGQGYSYTF. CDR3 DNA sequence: TGTGCCAGCAAAAAAGCGGGCCAAGGCTATAGCTACACCTTC.

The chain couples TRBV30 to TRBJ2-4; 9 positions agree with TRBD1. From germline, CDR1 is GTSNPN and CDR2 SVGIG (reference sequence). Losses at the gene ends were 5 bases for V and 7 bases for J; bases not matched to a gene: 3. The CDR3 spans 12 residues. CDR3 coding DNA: TGTGCCTGGGCCGGGACAGGGAACATTCAGTACTTC. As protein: CAWAGTGNIQYF.

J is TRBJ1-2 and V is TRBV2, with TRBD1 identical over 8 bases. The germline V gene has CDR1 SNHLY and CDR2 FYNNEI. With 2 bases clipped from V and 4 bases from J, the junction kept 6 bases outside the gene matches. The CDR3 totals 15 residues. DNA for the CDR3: TGTGCCAGCAGTGAATCCAGGACAGGGCTCTATGGCTACACCTTC. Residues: CASSESRTGLYGYTF.

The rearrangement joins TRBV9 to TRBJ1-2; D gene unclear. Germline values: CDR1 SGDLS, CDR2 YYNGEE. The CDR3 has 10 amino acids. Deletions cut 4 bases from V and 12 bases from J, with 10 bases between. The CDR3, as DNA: TGTGCCAGCAGCCCCCGGTTGGACACCTTC. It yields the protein CASSPRLDTF.

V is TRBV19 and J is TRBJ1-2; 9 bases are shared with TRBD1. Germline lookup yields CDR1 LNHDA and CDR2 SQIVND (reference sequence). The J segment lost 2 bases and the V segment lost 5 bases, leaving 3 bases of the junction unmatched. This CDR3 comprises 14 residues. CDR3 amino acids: CASSYGTGNYGYTF. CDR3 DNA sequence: TGTGCCAGTAGTTATGGGACAGGGAACTATGGCTACACCTTC.